The rows below give T cell receptor beta chains drawn from one sample of a study of cytomegalovirus exposure and HLA in healthy donors. TCRdb keeps only in-frame clones here, not all; method: immunoSEQ multiplex PCR. The sample lists hundreds of thousands of clones, about 90% seen once, with approximately 12% in the top ten. The material sequenced was PBMCs. The receptors come from a man aged 18 to 30 in good health and CMV-seropositive. Each CDR3 is given with its conserved first and last residue. Fields, in order: V gene, J gene, D gene, clone size, CDR3 protein, CDR3 DNA. The D gene is left open where the match is weak. Clone size is given for some rows only: seen once, a few or many times, or a class if the clone is expanded.

>TRBV6-1|TRBJ1-5|.|many
CASREGEAQPQHF
TGTGCCAGCAGAGAAGGGGAGGCGCAGCCCCAGCATTTT
>TRBV7-9|TRBJ1-4|.|.
CASSARGTNEKLFF
TGTGCCAGCAGCGCCAGGGGTACTAATGAAAAACTGTTTTTT
>TRBV6-4|TRBJ1-2|.|.
CASSDSTGTQYGYTF
TGTGCCAGCAGTGACTCGACCGGGACTCAATATGGCTACACCTTC
>TRBV5-1|TRBJ2-7|.|.
CASSLVWSSYEQYF
TGCGCCAGCAGCTTGGTTTGGAGTTCCTACGAGCAGTACTTC
>TRBV4-1|TRBJ2-5|TRBD2|.
CASSQVGLRQETQYF
TGCGCCAGCAGCCAAGTGGGACTACGGCAAGAGACCCAGTACTTC
>TRBV10-3|TRBJ2-1|.|.
CAISESREGREQFF
TGTGCCATCAGTGAGTCAAGGGAAGGCCGTGAGCAGTTCTTC
>TRBV18|TRBJ1-1|.|.
CASRREGNTEAFF
TGTGCCAGCCGGCGGGAGGGGAACACTGAAGCTTTCTTT
>TRBV7-9|TRBJ2-7|TRBD2|.
CASSLALGTSGPSSYEQYF
TGTGCCAGCAGCTTAGCGCTCGGGACTAGCGGACCGAGCTCCTACGAGCAGTACTTC
>TRBV2|TRBJ1-2|.|.
CASSLGRPSSYGYTF
TGTGCCAGCAGTCTTGGGCGGCCCTCCAGTTATGGCTACACCTTC
>TRBV9|TRBJ2-1|.|.
CASNRGGDTYNEQFF
TGTGCCAGCAACAGAGGCGGGGATACCTACAATGAGCAGTTCTTC
>TRBV4-2|TRBJ2-3|.|.
CASSQDIRGTDTQYF
TGTGCCAGCAGCCAAGATATAAGGGGAACAGATACGCAGTATTTT
>TRBV2|TRBJ2-3|.|.
CASSYPGMTDTQYF
TGTGCCAGCAGTTACCCGGGAATGACAGATACGCAGTATTTT
>TRBV7-2|TRBJ2-7|TRBD2|.
CASSRSLAGDQEQYF
TGTGCCAGCAGTCGCTCACTAGCGGGAGACCAAGAGCAGTACTTC
>TRBV2|TRBJ2-7|TRBD1|.
CASNYPGQGVYEQYF
TGTGCCAGCAATTATCCGGGACAGGGGGTCTACGAGCAGTACTTC
>TRBV4-1|TRBJ1-2|.|.
CASSPRGGPLGGYTF
TGCGCCAGCAGCCCCCGGGGGGGACCACTTGGGGGCTACACCTTC
>TRBV27|TRBJ2-1|TRBD2|.
CASSWNGLAGAHNEQFF
TGTGCCAGCAGTTGGAATGGGCTAGCGGGAGCCCACAATGAGCAGTTCTTC
>TRBV6-5|TRBJ2-1|.|.
CASSLRGGEQFF
TGTGCCAGCAGTCTCAGGGGCGGGGAGCAGTTCTTC
>TRBV28|TRBJ1-3|.|.
CASSPGGNTIYF
TGTGCCAGCAGTCCAGGGGGAAACACCATATATTTT
>TRBV14|TRBJ2-7|.|.
CASSYWTEPIYEQYF
TGTGCCAGCAGCTACTGGACAGAACCTATCTACGAGCAGTACTTC
>TRBV5-8|TRBJ2-4|TRBD1|few
CASRDRVVSIQYF
TGTGCCAGCAGGGACAGGGTGGTCAGCATTCAGTACTTC
>TRBV7-8|TRBJ2-7|.|.
CASSPGMGTTLYIYEQYF
TGTGCCAGCAGCCCGGGTATGGGGACCACTCTCTATATCTACGAGCAGTACTTC
>TRBV7-6|TRBJ2-1|TRBD1|.
CASSWTGEGDEQFF
TGTGCCAGCAGTTGGACAGGGGAGGGGGATGAGCAGTTCTTC
>TRBV7-9|TRBJ2-7|.|.
CASEGSYEQYF
TGTGCCAGCGAGGGTTCCTACGAGCAGTACTTC
>TRBV18|TRBJ1-3|.|once
CASSLRGPGNTIYF
TGTGCCAGCTCGTTGAGGGGTCCTGGAAACACCATATATTTT
>TRBV6-1|TRBJ2-1|TRBD2|.
CASPGTSVHEQFF
TGTGCCAGCCCCGGGACTAGCGTACATGAGCAGTTCTTC
>TRBV11-2|TRBJ1-1|.|.
CASSLGGDTEAFF
TGTGCCAGCAGCTTAGGCGGGGACACTGAAGCTTTCTTT
>TRBV10-3|TRBJ2-7|TRBD2|.
CAMGRGAGAYEQYF
TGTGCCATGGGGCGAGGAGCGGGAGCGTACGAGCAGTACTTC
>TRBV7-9|TRBJ1-4|.|once
CASSLGQEGEKLFF
TGTGCCAGCAGCTTAGGACAGGAGGGTGAAAAACTGTTTTTT
>TRBV19|TRBJ2-3|TRBD2|few
CASSRGTSGGHTQYF
TGTGCCAGTAGCCGTGGGACTAGCGGGGGACATACGCAGTATTTT
>TRBV6-4|TRBJ2-2|.|.
CASSEGLDGTGELFF
TGTGCCAGCAGTGAGGGTCTCGATGGGACCGGGGAGCTGTTTTTT
>TRBV10-3|TRBJ1-1|.|few
CAISAGENTEAFF
TGTGCCATCAGTGCTGGCGAAAACACTGAAGCTTTCTTT
>TRBV7-2|TRBJ1-2|TRBD1|.
CASSGRQGRDGYTF
TGTGCCAGCAGCGGCCGACAGGGGAGGGATGGCTACACCTTC
>TRBV5-6|TRBJ2-5|.|once
CASSLASQETQYF
TGTGCCAGCAGCTTAGCGTCCCAAGAGACCCAGTACTTC